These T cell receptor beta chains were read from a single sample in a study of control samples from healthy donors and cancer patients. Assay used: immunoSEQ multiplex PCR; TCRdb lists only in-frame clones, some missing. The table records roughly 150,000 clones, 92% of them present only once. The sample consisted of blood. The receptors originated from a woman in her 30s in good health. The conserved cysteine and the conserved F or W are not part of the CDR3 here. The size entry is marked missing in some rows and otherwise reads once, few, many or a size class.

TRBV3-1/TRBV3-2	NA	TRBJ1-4	ASSQRTGPGKLF
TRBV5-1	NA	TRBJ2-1	ASSLGLADNEQF
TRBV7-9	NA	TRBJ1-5	ASSLPTEAPQH
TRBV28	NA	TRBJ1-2	ASSSPGQTHYGYT
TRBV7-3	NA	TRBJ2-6	ASSSHGGRSSGANVLT
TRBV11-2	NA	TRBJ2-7	ASRPSGSSYEQY
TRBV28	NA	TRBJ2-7	ATQSPAGTTYEQY
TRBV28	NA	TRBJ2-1	ASSKGLARAYNEQF
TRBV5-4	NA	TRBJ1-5	ASSPHPPSNQPQH
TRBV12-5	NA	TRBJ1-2	ASGLVPWTPEWYT
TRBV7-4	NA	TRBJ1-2	ASSLYWTTGAYVYGYT
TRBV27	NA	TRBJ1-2	ASSPLGSTGGAADYGYT
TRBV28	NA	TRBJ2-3	ASTSGGIAGGPTDTQY
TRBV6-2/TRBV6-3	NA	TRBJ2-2	ASSSQRGYNTGELF
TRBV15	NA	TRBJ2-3	ATSRDGPTDTQY
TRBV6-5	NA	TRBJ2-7	ASSYAGEDEQY
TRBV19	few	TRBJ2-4	ASNSGTHLAKNIQY
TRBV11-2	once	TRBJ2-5	ASSPLLRGETQY
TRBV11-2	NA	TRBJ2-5	ASSLTGLETQY
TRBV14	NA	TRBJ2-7	ASSQAGTISYEQY
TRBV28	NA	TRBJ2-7	ASSLEDSQY
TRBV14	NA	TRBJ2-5	ASKGGGFQETQY
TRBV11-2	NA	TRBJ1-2	ASSAQDRPNYGYT
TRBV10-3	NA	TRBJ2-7	AISDYYEQY
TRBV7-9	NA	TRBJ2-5	ASSLDDRAWETQY
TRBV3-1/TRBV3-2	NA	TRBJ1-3	ASSQEGRRASGNTIY
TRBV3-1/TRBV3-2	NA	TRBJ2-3	ASSQILAGGSDTQY
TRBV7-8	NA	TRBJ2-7	ASSSYRDRAYEQY
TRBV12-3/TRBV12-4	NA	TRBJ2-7	ASSRGQGREY
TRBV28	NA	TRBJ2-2	ASTKNRDRENTGELF
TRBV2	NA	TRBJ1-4	ASSPSGTENEKLF
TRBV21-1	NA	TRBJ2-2	ASSPRRQGGVGVNTGELF
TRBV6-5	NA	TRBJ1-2	ATSGRLYGYT
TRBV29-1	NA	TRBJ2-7	SVRTVSSYEQY
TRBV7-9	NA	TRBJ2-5	ASSLAAAQTQY
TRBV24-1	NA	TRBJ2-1	ATLSSGTSKNEQF
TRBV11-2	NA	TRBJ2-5	ASSLELAGSLETQY
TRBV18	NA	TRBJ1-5	ASSPSQVSGQPQH
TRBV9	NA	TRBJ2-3	ASSVGSTGGGDTQY
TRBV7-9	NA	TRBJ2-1	ASSLAETSGSNEQF
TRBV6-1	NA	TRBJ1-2	ASSEGTDYKGYT
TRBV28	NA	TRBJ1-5	ASTPERQGSQPQH